This record looks at one TCR beta chain sequence and its context. The method was immunoSEQ multiplex PCR; TCRdb's version includes in-frame clones alone and lacks a portion of them. Of around 130,000 clones listed, around four fifths were seen once; the top ten hold 2.4%. The entry originates in a study of blood T cell repertoires in COVID-19. Trimming cost V 3 bases and J 2 bases; bases outside gene matches: 9. Germline CDR1 is LNHDA and CDR2 is SQIVND (reference sequence). The length of the CDR3 is 17 residues. Sequencing was done on a sample of PBMCs or T cells enriched from blood (not recorded which). V gene TRBV19 combines with J gene TRBJ2-2, with TRBD2 matching over 7 bases. The clonotype comes from a man aged 35-49 years with acute COVID-19. CDR3 bases: TGTGCCAGTAGTATGAGAATAGGCGGGAGTAACACCGGGGAGCTGTTTTTT. As protein: CASSMRIGGSNTGELFF.